The 27 T cell receptor beta chains in this list originate from one sample, sequenced in a study of T-cell memory formation after mild COVID-19. Using its own MiXCR run on the 5' RACE reads, TCRdb lists one record per CDR3 protein. The profile covers about 400,000 distinct CDR3 sequences, with less than 25% appearing a single time and less than 15% taken by the ten largest. The specimen sequenced was PBMCs or a T cell subset sorted from them (not recorded which). Source of these receptors: an adult woman who had mild COVID-19 (a few samples of this study predate the infection). Cell type and time point are not known.

This clonotype was seen a few times. The genes are TRBV5-1 and TRBJ2-3, with 7 bases aligning to TRBD2. This CDR3 has 16 residues. V shed 1 base, J shed 2 bases, and the junction held 7 bases outside the gene matches. Germline loops: CDR1 SGHRS, CDR2 YFSETQ. The CDR3 here is CASSLILAGDTDTQYF. The CDR3 nucleotides are TGCGCCAGCAGCTTGATTCTGGCGGGGGACACAGATACGCAGTATTTT.

Remarks on this clonotype: At one end the junction does not follow the germline gene, possibly because of a read error. V gene TRBV15 combines with J gene TRBJ2-7; 7 bases line up with TRBD1. CDR3 length: 13 residues. Germline V gene lookup returns CDR1 LNHNV and CDR2 YYDKDF (reference sequence). The CDR3 reads CATSRDRSGGYHF. CDR3 DNA: TGTGCCACCAGCAGAGATCGTTCAGGGGGATACCACTTC.

The CDR3 DNA reads TGTGCCAGCTCACCACGGTTAGGACTAGCGGGGGAGGACAATGAGCAGTTCTTC. Residues: CASSPRLGLAGEDNEQFF. This chain joins TRBV18 and TRBJ2-1; 13 bases are a match to TRBD2. J lost 5 bases, V lost 1 base, and 8 bases had no gene match. From germline, CDR1 is KGHSH and CDR2 LQKENI. The CDR3 totals 18 residues.

CDR3 sequence: CASSFSLAALTDTQYF. For the CDR3, the DNA is TGCGCCAGCAGCTTCTCTCTGGCCGCCCTCACAGATACGCAGTATTTT. The V call is TRBV5-1, the J call TRBJ2-3, with unresolved D. The CDR3 consists of 16 residues. V lost 2 bases and J lost 2, with 15 bases in between. CDR1 is SGHRS and CDR2 is YFSETQ in the germline V gene.

This clonotype was seen only a few times. This chain links TRBV5-6 with TRBJ2-1, with 9 positions matching TRBD2. Germline V lookup: CDR1 SGHDT, CDR2 YYEEEE. V shed 4 bases and J 9 bases; nucleotides not matched to a gene: 11. There are 15 residues in the CDR3. The CDR3 sequence is CASSKLAGTVGEQFF. The CDR3 bases are TGTGCCAGCAGCAAACTAGCGGGTACGGTGGGTGAGCAGTTCTTC.

CDR3 sequence: CASSYVAGAILGEQYF. In DNA, the CDR3 is TGTGCCAGCAGCTACGTAGCGGGGGCGATTCTGGGGGAGCAGTACTTC. J is TRBJ2-7 and V is TRBV5-6; TRBD2 agrees at 9 bases. The trim removed 3 bases at V and 7 bases at J, leaving 14 bases unmatched. The CDR3 consists of 16 residues. From germline, CDR1 is SGHDT and CDR2 YYEEEE.

This chain connects TRBV7-8 to TRBJ2-7, with 12 positions matching TRBD2. The CDR3 spans 14 residues. CDR1 and CDR2 from the germline V gene are SGHVS and FQNEAQ. V trimming: 0 bases; J trimming: 8 bases; junction bases outside the gene matches: 2. The CDR3 here is CASSLARTSGKQYF. The CDR3 DNA follows: TGTGCCAGCAGCTTAGCGCGGACTAGCGGGAAGCAGTACTTC.

This clonotype has more than one count but fewer than ten. The rearrangement uses TRBV4-1 and TRBJ2-7, with 7 bases lining up with TRBD2. V gave up 2 bases and J gave up 3 bases; unmatched junction bases: 13. The CDR3 sequence is 17 residues long. Germline loops: CDR1 MGHRA, CDR2 YSYEKL. The CDR3 DNA is TGCGCCAGCAGCCAACACTCGGAGCGGGGCCCCTACTACGAGCAGTACTTC. This gives the protein CASSQHSERGPYYEQYF.

V usage is TRBV25-1 and J usage is TRBJ2-1, with 8 bases lining up with TRBD2. CDR1 is MGHDK and CDR2 is SYGVNS in the germline V gene. J was trimmed by 6 bases and V by 1 base; bases with no gene match: 5. The CDR3 is made up of 15 amino acids. DNA of the CDR3: TGTGCCAGCAGTGAATCGGGAGGGCCTCGCAATGAGCAGTTCTTC. Translating it yields CASSESGGPRNEQFF.

The V and J genes are TRBV4-1 and TRBJ2-5; D might be TRBD1 (6 bases). Trimming pared 4 bases from V and 4 bases from J, leaving 13 bases between. The germline V gene has CDR1 MGHRA and CDR2 YSYEKL. The CDR3 has 14 amino acids. This CDR3 is CASSRTGFAETQYF. In DNA, the CDR3 is TGCGCCAGCAGCCGAACAGGGTTCGCAGAGACCCAGTACTTC.

This chain links TRBV6-6 with TRBJ2-5; D is unresolved. CDR3 size: 12 residues. Trimming took off 5 bases at V and 4 bases at J, with 8 bases between the two ends. CDR1 MNHNY and CDR2 SVGAGI come from the germline V gene (reference sequence). The CDR3 DNA reads TGTGCCAGCAGTCCCCAGCTAGAGACCCAGTACTTC. This encodes CASSPQLETQYF.

This clonotype was found a few times. This chain uses TRBV11-2 with TRBJ2-1; D may be TRBD2 (5 bases). Germline V CDR1 and CDR2: SGHAT, FQNNGV. CDR3 length: 14 residues. V lost 2 bases and J 2 bases, leaving 7 bases between the germline ends. The CDR3 DNA reads TGTGCCAGCAGCTTACCCGGGACCTACAATGAGCAGTTCTTC. Protein product: CASSLPGTYNEQFF.

This clonotype was counted at least ten times. The rearrangement links TRBV11-2 to TRBJ2-7; TRBD1 matches at 7 bases. There are 15 residues in the CDR3. Trimming cost V 2 bases and J 4 bases; bases outside gene matches: 8. Germline V gives CDR1 SGHAT, CDR2 FQNNGV. Written as DNA, the CDR3 is TGTGCCAGCAGCTTAAGAGGGGGCGCGTCTTACGAGCAGTACTTC. As protein: CASSLRGGASYEQYF.

The rearrangement links TRBV6-2 or TRBV6-3 to TRBJ2-7, with D hard to call. The CDR3 extends over 14 amino acids. From germline, CDR1 is MNHEY and CDR2 SVGEGT. V dropped 0 bases and J dropped 5 bases, with 11 bases sitting between them. The chain's CDR3 is CASSYSIRVHEQYF. The CDR3 region has the DNA TGTGCCAGCAGTTACTCGATTCGGGTCCACGAGCAGTACTTC.

This clonotype showed up just a few times. The V call is TRBV6-5, the J call TRBJ1-1, with TRBD1 matching 11 bases. This CDR3 is built from 14 residues. After removal of 7 bases from V and 4 bases from J, the junction contained 5 bases not matched to a gene. Germline-derived CDR1 and CDR2 are MNHEY and SVGAGI. The CDR3 sequence: CASTGTGGGTEAFF. The CDR3 DNA reads as TGTGCCAGCACCGGGACAGGGGGTGGCACTGAAGCTTTCTTT.

This clonotype was seen a handful of times. The CDR3 region is CSVEDHRATARETQYF. DNA for the CDR3: TGCAGCGTTGAAGACCACAGGGCAACCGCGAGGGAGACCCAGTACTTC. This chain links TRBV29-1 with TRBJ2-5; TRBD1 might be the D (6 bases). V lost 0 bases and J lost 5, with 19 bases in between. CDR1 and CDR2 from the germline V gene are SQVTM and ANQGSEA. This CDR3 region has 16 residues.

The rearrangement uses TRBV19 and TRBJ1-6; 7 bases map to TRBD1. The CDR3 loop spans 14 amino acids. Unmatched junction bases numbered 5, after V lost 6 bases and J lost 6 bases. Germline V gene data show CDR1 as LNHDA and CDR2 as SQIVND (reference sequence). The CDR3 DNA follows: TGTGCCAGTAGCCCACAGGGGATTAATTCACCCCTCCACTTT. Amino acids: CASSPQGINSPLHF. The full variable domain, completed using reference TRBV19 and TRBJ1-6, is DGGITQSPKYLFRKEGQNVTLSCEQNLNHDAMYWYRQDPGQGLRLIYYSQIVNDFQKGDIAEGYSVSREKKESFPLTVTSAQKNPTAFYLCASSPQGINSPLHFGNGTRLTVT.

At least ten counts were recorded for this clonotype. This chain uses TRBV4-1 with TRBJ1-4, with D unclear. The CDR3 extends over 14 amino acids. Germline CDR1 and CDR2: MGHRA and YSYEKL. V was trimmed by 1 base and J by 0 bases, leaving 3 bases between them. CDR3 sequence: CASSQAPTNEKLFF. CDR3 nucleotide sequence: TGCGCCAGCAGCCAAGCACCAACTAATGAAAAACTGTTTTTT.

This rearrangement joins TRBV12-3 or TRBV12-4 to TRBJ2-1, with 11 bases matching TRBD2. This CDR3 spans 16 amino acids. J lost 4 bases, V lost 6 bases, and 8 bases had no gene match. DNA for the CDR3: TGTGCCAGCAGATTTACCCTAGCGGGAGGTTACAATGAGCAGTTCTTC. Protein product: CASRFTLAGGYNEQFF.

The chain recombines TRBV5-6 with TRBJ1-1; no reliable D call. CDR3 length: 14 residues. Between the trimmed V and J ends, which lost 4 bases and 3 bases, there was a span of 13 bases. The germline V gene has CDR1 SGHDT and CDR2 YYEEEE. In nucleotides, the CDR3 is TGTGCCAGCAGCCATCCTTGGGTCGACACTGAAGCTTTCTTT. Encoded protein: CASSHPWVDTEAFF.

J is TRBJ1-5 and V is TRBV7-3; possibly TRBD1 for D (6 bases). V was clipped by 2 bases and J by 0 bases, with 14 bases between them. CDR3 length: 17 residues. Germline CDR1 and CDR2: SGHTA and FQGTGA. The CDR3 sequence: CASSLYGTKYSNQPQHF. DNA for the CDR3: TGTGCCAGCAGCTTATATGGGACAAAATATAGCAATCAGCCCCAGCATTTT.

The chain couples TRBV20-1 to TRBJ2-7; D not certain. The CDR3 loop spans 13 amino acids. V dropped 0 bases and J dropped 3 bases, with 9 bases sitting between them. The germline CDR1 and CDR2 sequences are DFQATT and SNEGSKA (reference sequence). The CDR3 sequence is CSARDKGGYEQYF. The CDR3 bases are TGCAGTGCTAGAGATAAGGGTGGCTACGAGCAGTACTTC.

There are a few counts of this clonotype. The chain recombines TRBV6-2 or TRBV6-3 with TRBJ2-7; 9 bases agree with TRBD2. The CDR3 loop spans 15 amino acids. Germline V gene lookup returns CDR1 MNHEY and CDR2 SVGEGT. V lost 5 bases, J lost 3 bases, and 8 bases stayed unmatched. The CDR3 region has the DNA TGTGCCAGCAGTAGTCAGGGTAGCGGGAGCTACGAGCAGTACTTC. This sequence encodes CASSSQGSGSYEQYF.

This clonotype was seen only a few times. The chain recombines TRBV3-1 with TRBJ2-7; D uncertain. V gave up 1 base and J gave up 9 bases, with 10 bases separating them. The CDR3 consists of 12 residues. The germline gives CDR1 LGHDT, CDR2 YNNKEL (reference sequence). The CDR3, as DNA: TGTGCCAGCAGCCAAGGCCGAGCCTCGCAGTACTTC. Translation: CASSQGRASQYF.

The CDR3 region is CASSLGWTSYEQYF. The CDR3 nucleotides read TGCGCCAGCAGCTTGGGTTGGACATCCTACGAGCAGTACTTC. The chain employs TRBV5-1 and TRBJ2-7; TRBD1 is a possible D gene (5 bases). V lost 0 bases to trimming and J lost 1 base, with 8 bases between them. The CDR3 runs to 14 residues. Germline CDR1 and CDR2: SGHRS and YFSETQ.

This clonotype showed up just a few times. This chain joins TRBV6-2 or TRBV6-3 and TRBJ2-7, with TRBD1 identical over 10 bases. The CDR3 contains 14 residues. With 5 bases clipped from V and 3 bases from J, the junction kept 4 bases outside the gene matches. The germline CDR1 and CDR2 sequences are MNHEY and SVGEGT. CDR3 loop: CASSHRTGGYEQYF. The CDR3 DNA reads TGTGCCAGCAGTCACCGGACAGGGGGCTACGAGCAGTACTTC.

CDR3 sequence: CASSLGPAHNEQFF. For the CDR3, the DNA is TGCGCCAGCAGCTTGGGCCCGGCCCACAATGAGCAGTTCTTC. V and J are TRBV5-1 and TRBJ2-1; D is unresolved. From germline, CDR1 is SGHRS and CDR2 YFSETQ. The ends were cut back, 0 bases at V and 5 bases at J, with 9 bases in the middle. The CDR3 totals 14 residues.